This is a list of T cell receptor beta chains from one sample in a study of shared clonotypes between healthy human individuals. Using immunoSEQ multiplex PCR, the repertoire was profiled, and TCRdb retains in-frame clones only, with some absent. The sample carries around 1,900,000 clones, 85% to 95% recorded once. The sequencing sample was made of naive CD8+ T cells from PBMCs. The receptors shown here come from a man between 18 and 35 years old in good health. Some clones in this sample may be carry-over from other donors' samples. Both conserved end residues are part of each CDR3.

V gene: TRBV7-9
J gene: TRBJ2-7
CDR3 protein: CASSPGTGDHEQYF

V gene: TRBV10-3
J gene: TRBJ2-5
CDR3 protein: CAISETAPQETQYF

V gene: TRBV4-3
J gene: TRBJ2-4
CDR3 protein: CASSTEGGKQDIQYF

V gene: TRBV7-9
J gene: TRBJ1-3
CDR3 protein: CASSFGISGNTIYF

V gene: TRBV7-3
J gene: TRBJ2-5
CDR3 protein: CASSATGGVVETQYF

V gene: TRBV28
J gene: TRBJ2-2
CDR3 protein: CASRPRTGGGELFF

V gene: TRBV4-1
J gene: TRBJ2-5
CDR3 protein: CASSLLAGIQETQYF

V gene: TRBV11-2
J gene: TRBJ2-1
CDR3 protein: CASSTGLADEQFF

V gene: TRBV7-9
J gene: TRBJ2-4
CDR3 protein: CASSLRDSSSIQYF

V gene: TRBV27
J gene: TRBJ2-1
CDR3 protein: CASSLRVVLSGRAGDEQFF

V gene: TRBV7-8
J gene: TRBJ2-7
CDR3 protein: CASSGRTGTPYEQYF

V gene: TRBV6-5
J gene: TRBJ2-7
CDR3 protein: CASSYGQGDYEQYF

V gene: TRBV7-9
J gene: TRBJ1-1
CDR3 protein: CASSLASNTDTEAFF

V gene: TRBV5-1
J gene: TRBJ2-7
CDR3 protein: CASSLASLGPYEQYF

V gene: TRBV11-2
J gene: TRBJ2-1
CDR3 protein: CASSLRKGEGGSANNEQFF

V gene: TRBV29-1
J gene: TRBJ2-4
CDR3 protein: CSVADPPQNIQYF

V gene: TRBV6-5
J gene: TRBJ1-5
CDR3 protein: CASSYSTGQPQHF

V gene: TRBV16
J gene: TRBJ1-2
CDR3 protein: CASSHFALPQEGNYGYTF

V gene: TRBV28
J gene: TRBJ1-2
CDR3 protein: CASPEGGDYGYTF

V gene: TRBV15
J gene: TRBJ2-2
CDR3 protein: CATSRTGGFIGELFF

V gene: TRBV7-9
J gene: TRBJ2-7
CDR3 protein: CASSLAGVAYEQYF

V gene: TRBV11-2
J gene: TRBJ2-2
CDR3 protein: CASSLVSRRGELFF

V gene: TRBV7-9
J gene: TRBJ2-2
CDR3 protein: CASRTGTANTGELFF

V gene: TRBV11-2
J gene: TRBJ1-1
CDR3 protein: CASSLGPGLINTEAFF

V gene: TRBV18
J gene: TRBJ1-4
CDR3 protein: CASSSPVKQELFF

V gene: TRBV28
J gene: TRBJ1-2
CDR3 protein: CASSLVGGTERTHGYTF

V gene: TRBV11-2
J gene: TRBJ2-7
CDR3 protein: CASITGQSSSYEQYF

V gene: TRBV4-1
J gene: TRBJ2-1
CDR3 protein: CASSQAGWERYNEQFF

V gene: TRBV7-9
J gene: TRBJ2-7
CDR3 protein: CASSSPGSSYEQYF

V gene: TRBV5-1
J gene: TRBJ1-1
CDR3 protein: CASSLWSGMNTEAFF

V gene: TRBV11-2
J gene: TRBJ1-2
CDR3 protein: CASSFAAELYGYTF

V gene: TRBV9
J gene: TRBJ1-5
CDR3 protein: CASSPGRNSNQPQHF

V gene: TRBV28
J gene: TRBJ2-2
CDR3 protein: CASSLRPPGVRELFF

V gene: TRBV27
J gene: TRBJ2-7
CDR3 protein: CASSFQGDKQYF

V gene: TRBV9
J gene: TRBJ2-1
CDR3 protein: CASSVTSGDPYNEQFF

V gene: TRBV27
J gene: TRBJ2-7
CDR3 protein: CASSPRAGASKEQYF

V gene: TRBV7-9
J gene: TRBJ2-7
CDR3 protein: CASSLGGALEQYF

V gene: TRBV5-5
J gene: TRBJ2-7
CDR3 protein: CASSGRLAETYEQYF

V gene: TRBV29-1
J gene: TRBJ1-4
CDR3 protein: CSVDRVTTNEKLFF

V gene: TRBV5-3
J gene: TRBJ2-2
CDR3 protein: CARSPAVAGVNTGELFF

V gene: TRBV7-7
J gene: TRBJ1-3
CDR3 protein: CASSSPGHLFSGNTIYF

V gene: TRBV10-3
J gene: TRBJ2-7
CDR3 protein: CATLDTSEGYEQYF

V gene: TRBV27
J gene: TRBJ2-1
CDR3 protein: CASSLYRERQFF

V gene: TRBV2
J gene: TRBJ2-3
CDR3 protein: CASSEGTSGRARSPDTQYF

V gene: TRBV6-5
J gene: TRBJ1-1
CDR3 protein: CASSTPTGTNTEAFF